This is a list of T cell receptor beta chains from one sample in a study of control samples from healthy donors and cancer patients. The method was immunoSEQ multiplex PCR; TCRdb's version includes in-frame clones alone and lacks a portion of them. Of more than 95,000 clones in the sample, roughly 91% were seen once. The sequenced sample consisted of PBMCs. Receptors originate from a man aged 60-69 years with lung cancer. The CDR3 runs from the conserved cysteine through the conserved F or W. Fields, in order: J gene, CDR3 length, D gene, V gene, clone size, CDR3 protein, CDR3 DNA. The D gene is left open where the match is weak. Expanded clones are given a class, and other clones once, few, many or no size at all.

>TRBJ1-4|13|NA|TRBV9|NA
CASSVGGGEKLFF
TGTGCCAGCAGCGTAGGAGGGGGTGAAAAACTGTTTTTT
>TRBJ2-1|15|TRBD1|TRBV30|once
CAWDRGRSSYNEQFF
TGTGCCTGGGACAGGGGGCGAAGCTCCTACAATGAGCAGTTCTTC
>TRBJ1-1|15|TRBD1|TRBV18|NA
CASSPRGQTNTEAFF
TGTGCCAGCTCACCGAGGGGACAGACGAACACTGAAGCTTTCTTT
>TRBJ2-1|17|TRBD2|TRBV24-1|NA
CATSDGGLAGGRGEQFF
TGTGCCACCAGTGATGGGGGACTAGCGGGGGGCCGAGGTGAGCAGTTCTTC
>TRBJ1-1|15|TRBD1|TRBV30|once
CALRDSNSRSTEAFF
TGTGCCCTGCGGGACAGTAACTCGCGGAGCACTGAAGCTTTCTTT
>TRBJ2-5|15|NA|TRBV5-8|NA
CASSFRRLADKTQYF
TGTGCCAGCAGCTTTCGTAGGCTAGCAGACAAGACCCAGTACTTC
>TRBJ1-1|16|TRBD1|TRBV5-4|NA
CASSTKTGTGVTEAFF
TGTGCCAGCAGCACTAAAACCGGGACAGGGGTTACTGAAGCTTTCTTT
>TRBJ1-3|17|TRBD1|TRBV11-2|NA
CASRDPSGTGTGNTIYF
TGTGCCAGCAGAGACCCTTCCGGGACAGGTACTGGAAACACCATATATTTT
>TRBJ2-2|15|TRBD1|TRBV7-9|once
CASSSGTANTGELFF
TGTGCCAGCAGTTCCGGGACAGCGAACACCGGGGAGCTGTTTTTT
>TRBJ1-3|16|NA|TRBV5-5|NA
CASSFFGTSSGNTIYF
TGTGCCAGCAGCTTTTTTGGGACCAGCTCTGGAAACACCATATATTTT
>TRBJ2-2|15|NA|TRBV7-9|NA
CASSLQVPNTGELFF
TGTGCCAGCAGCCTTCAGGTTCCGAACACCGGGGAGCTGTTTTTT
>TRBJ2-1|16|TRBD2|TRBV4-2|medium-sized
CASSQDKAGGNNEQFF
TGTGCCAGCAGCCAAGATAAAGCGGGGGGCAACAATGAGCAGTTCTTC
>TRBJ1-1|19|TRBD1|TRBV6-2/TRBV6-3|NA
CASSYSSKGDRSGNTEAFF
TGTGCCAGCAGTTACTCGAGTAAGGGGGACAGGTCGGGGAACACTGAAGCTTTCTTT
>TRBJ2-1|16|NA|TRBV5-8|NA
CASSRRAVFSYNEQFF
TGTGCCAGCAGCCGGAGGGCGGTTTTCTCCTACAATGAGCAGTTCTTC
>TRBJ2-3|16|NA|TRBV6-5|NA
CASSYSGVGVLGTQYF
TGTGCCAGCAGTTACTCAGGGGTCGGGGTGCTTGGTACGCAGTATTTT
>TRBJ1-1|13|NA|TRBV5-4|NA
CASRKTGLTEAFF
TGTGCCAGCAGAAAAACAGGGCTCACTGAAGCTTTCTTT
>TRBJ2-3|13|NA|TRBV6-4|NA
CASRDLATDTQYF
TGTGCCAGCAGGGACCTAGCCACAGATACGCAGTATTTT
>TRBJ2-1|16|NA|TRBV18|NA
CASSSTEAGIYNEQFF
TGTGCCAGCTCATCCACCGAAGCCGGAATCTACAATGAGCAGTTCTTC
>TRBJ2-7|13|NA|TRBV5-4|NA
CASGDKGSYEQYF
TGTGCCAGCGGGGACAAAGGATCCTACGAGCAGTACTTC
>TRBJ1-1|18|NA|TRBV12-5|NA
CASGLVPDGRLMNTEAFF
TGTGCTAGTGGTTTGGTACCGGACGGACGGCTGATGAACACTGAAGCTTTCTTT
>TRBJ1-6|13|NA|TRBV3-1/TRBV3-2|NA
CASSQEAVSPLHF
TGTGCCAGCAGCCAAGAGGCGGTTTCACCCCTCCACTTT
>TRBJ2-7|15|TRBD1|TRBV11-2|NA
CASSPYAGGGYEQYF
TGTGCCAGCAGCCCCTATGCAGGGGGCGGTTACGAGCAGTACTTC
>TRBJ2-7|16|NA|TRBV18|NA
CASSPVDSFYVGEQYF
TGTGCCAGCTCACCAGTAGACTCTTTTTACGTGGGTGAGCAGTACTTC
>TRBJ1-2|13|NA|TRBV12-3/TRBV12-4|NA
CASSRTVVYGYTF
TGTGCCAGCAGCCGGACAGTCGTCTATGGCTACACCTTC
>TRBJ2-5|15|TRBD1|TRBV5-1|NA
CASSFLSGTEETQYF
TGCGCCAGCAGCTTTCTCTCCGGGACAGAAGAGACCCAGTACTTC
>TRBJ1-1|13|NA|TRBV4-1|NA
CASSQEGYREAFF
TGCGCCAGCAGCCAAGAGGGGTACAGGGAGGCTTTCTTT
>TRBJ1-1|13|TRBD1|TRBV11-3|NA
CASSEDRDTEAFF
TGTGCCAGCAGCGAGGACAGGGACACTGAAGCTTTCTTT
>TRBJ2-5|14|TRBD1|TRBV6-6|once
CASSGQVGRETQYF
TGTGCCAGCAGCGGACAGGTCGGTCGAGAGACCCAGTACTTC
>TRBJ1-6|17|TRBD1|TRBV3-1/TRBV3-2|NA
CASSRLTSGTGGSPLHF
TGTGCCAGCAGCCGACTGACCTCCGGGACAGGGGGTTCACCCCTCCACTTT